This T cell receptor beta chain came from a study of shared clonotypes between healthy human individuals. Assay used: immunoSEQ multiplex PCR; TCRdb lists only in-frame clones, some missing. This repertoire shows under 1,100,000 clones, approximately 70% found once; its top ten account for roughly 1.5%. CDR3 length equals 15 residues. Losses at the gene ends were 2 bases for V and 4 bases for J; bases not matched to a gene: 4. Germline loops: CDR1 SGHVS, CDR2 FQNEAQ. The chain links TRBV7-8 to TRBJ2-1, with 8 bases fitting TRBD2. This sequence originates from a young man in good health. The specimen was memory CD4+ T cells sorted from blood. The subset here: CD45RA-negative fraction. CDR3 in amino acids: CASSLTSGYYNEQFF. CDR3 DNA: TGTGCCAGCAGCTTAACTAGCGGATATTACAATGAGCAGTTCTTC. The variable domain in full, completed from reference TRBV7-8 and TRBJ2-1, reads GAGVSQSPRYKVAKRGQDVALRCDPISGHVSLFWYQQALGQGPEFLTYFQNEAQLDKSGLPSDRFFAERPEGSVSTLKIQRTQQEDSAVYLCASSLTSGYYNEQFFGPGTRLTVL.